A selection of T cell receptor beta chains follows, all from one sample in a study of human T cells and chemical hapten exposure. TCRdb ran MiXCR on the RACE reads and lists one entry per CDR3 protein. The table lists 35,000 to 45,000 distinct CDR3 sequences, 10% to 15% of them singletons, with about 2.5% in the top ten. This sample comprised whole blood, obtained in connection with sensitization to the hapten diphenylcyclopropenone (DPC). Every receptor here comes from a woman in her thirties or forties with alopecia areata. Some clones in this sample may be carry-over from other donors' samples. Both conserved end residues are part of each CDR3. A D gene is named only where the DNA matches it firmly. The listing skips clone size in some rows; elsewhere it reads once, few, many or a size class.

clone size: NA
V gene: TRBV29-1
D gene: NA
J gene: TRBJ1-2
CDR3 DNA: TGCAGCGTTGTTGGTTACAGTGCGAGCGGCTACACCTTC
CDR3 protein: CSVVGYSASGYTF

clone size: NA
V gene: TRBV6-6
D gene: TRBD1
J gene: TRBJ2-3
CDR3 DNA: TGTGCCAGCAGACAGGGGTGGATTGAAGATACGCAGTATTTT
CDR3 protein: CASRQGWIEDTQYF

clone size: few
V gene: TRBV28
D gene: NA
J gene: TRBJ2-5
CDR3 DNA: TGTGCCAGCGGTCAACTGGACCCAGAAGAGACCCAGTACTTC
CDR3 protein: CASGQLDPEETQYF

clone size: NA
V gene: TRBV30
D gene: NA
J gene: TRBJ1-6
CDR3 DNA: TGTGCCTGGAGTTCAGGGGCCTATAATTCACCCCTCCACTTT
CDR3 protein: CAWSSGAYNSPLHF

clone size: many
V gene: TRBV29-1
D gene: TRBD1
J gene: TRBJ1-2
CDR3 DNA: TGCAGCGAGAGACAGGGGGCTGGGGATGGCTACACCTTC
CDR3 protein: CSERQGAGDGYTF

clone size: many
V gene: TRBV3-1
D gene: NA
J gene: TRBJ2-6
CDR3 DNA: TGTGCCAGCAGCCATGTCCGGACAGTCTCTGGGGCCAACGTCCTGACTTTC
CDR3 protein: CASSHVRTVSGANVLTF

clone size: many
V gene: TRBV20-1
D gene: TRBD2
J gene: TRBJ2-1
CDR3 DNA: TGCAGTGCTAGTCGGACTAGCGCTACCGGAGGCGATGAGCAGTTCTTC
CDR3 protein: CSASRTSATGGDEQFF

clone size: many
V gene: TRBV5-4
D gene: TRBD2
J gene: TRBJ2-7
CDR3 DNA: TGTGCCAGCAGCCCCCGGACTAGCGGGAGAAACGAGCAGTACTTC
CDR3 protein: CASSPRTSGRNEQYF

clone size: NA
V gene: TRBV20-1
D gene: TRBD2
J gene: TRBJ2-7
CDR3 DNA: TGCAGTGCTAGATTCCTAGCGGGAGGGAGCTCCTACGAGCAGTACTTC
CDR3 protein: CSARFLAGGSSYEQYF

clone size: many
V gene: TRBV28
D gene: NA
J gene: TRBJ1-1
CDR3 DNA: TGTGCCAGCAGCGCCCCATCCCCGAACACTGAAGCTTTCTTT
CDR3 protein: CASSAPSPNTEAFF

clone size: NA
V gene: TRBV3-1
D gene: NA
J gene: TRBJ2-7
CDR3 DNA: TGTACCAGCAGCCAAGATCGTAGCTCCTACGAGCAGTACTTC
CDR3 protein: CTSSQDRSSYEQYF

clone size: many
V gene: TRBV11-2
D gene: NA
J gene: TRBJ2-5
CDR3 DNA: TGTGCCAGCACCCTTACGGGGGAGACCCAGTACTTC
CDR3 protein: CASTLTGETQYF

clone size: many
V gene: TRBV5-6
D gene: NA
J gene: TRBJ1-2
CDR3 DNA: TGTGCCAGCAGCTTGGTAACAGGAGACTATGGCTACACCTTC
CDR3 protein: CASSLVTGDYGYTF

clone size: many
V gene: TRBV4-1
D gene: NA
J gene: TRBJ1-2
CDR3 DNA: TGCGCCAGCAGCCAAGTTCAGACGACAGCAGATGGCTACACCTTC
CDR3 protein: CASSQVQTTADGYTF

clone size: NA
V gene: TRBV25-1
D gene: NA
J gene: TRBJ2-1
CDR3 DNA: TGTGCCAGCAGTTTCGGCGGCAACAATGAGCAGTTCTTC
CDR3 protein: CASSFGGNNEQFF

clone size: NA
V gene: TRBV4-1
D gene: NA
J gene: TRBJ2-5
CDR3 DNA: TGCGCCAGCAGCCAGCCCGGGGCTAGCGAGGGGACCCAGTACTTC
CDR3 protein: CASSQPGASEGTQYF

clone size: many
V gene: TRBV7-9
D gene: NA
J gene: TRBJ1-2
CDR3 DNA: TGTGCCAGCAGCTCAAGTAGGGGGGAAGGCTACACCTTC
CDR3 protein: CASSSSRGEGYTF

clone size: many
V gene: TRBV7-6
D gene: NA
J gene: TRBJ2-3
CDR3 DNA: TGTGCCAGCAGCTTAGCGGGAGCGAGCACAGATACGCAGTATTTT
CDR3 protein: CASSLAGASTDTQYF

clone size: many
V gene: TRBV2
D gene: NA
J gene: TRBJ2-2
CDR3 DNA: TGTGCCAGCACGGTGTGGGCGGCCGCCGGGGAGCTGTTTTTT
CDR3 protein: CASTVWAAAGELFF

clone size: many
V gene: TRBV10-2
D gene: NA
J gene: TRBJ2-3
CDR3 DNA: TGCGCCAGCAGTGAGTCGATTATGGGGCGGGGTACGCAGTATTTT
CDR3 protein: CASSESIMGRGTQYF

clone size: NA
V gene: TRBV5-1
D gene: NA
J gene: TRBJ2-7
CDR3 DNA: TGCGCCAGCAGCCGCGGGACAGATGAATCCTACGAGCAGTACTTC
CDR3 protein: CASSRGTDESYEQYF

clone size: NA
V gene: TRBV10-3
D gene: NA
J gene: TRBJ2-4
CDR3 DNA: TGTGCCATCAGTGAGTCGTCCGGGACAAGCGGTTCAAACATTCAGTACTTC
CDR3 protein: CAISESSGTSGSNIQYF

clone size: many
V gene: TRBV30
D gene: NA
J gene: TRBJ1-1
CDR3 DNA: TGTGCCTGGAGTGCCTCCAGGGTAACCTCTGAAGCTTTCTTT
CDR3 protein: CAWSASRVTSEAFF

clone size: few
V gene: TRBV29-1
D gene: NA
J gene: TRBJ2-2
CDR3 DNA: TGCAGCGCCGCCCAGGGGATTACCGGGGAGCTGTTTTTT
CDR3 protein: CSAAQGITGELFF

clone size: many
V gene: TRBV28
D gene: NA
J gene: TRBJ1-4
CDR3 DNA: TGTGCCAGCAGTTTAGGTCCAAGTCGGGAAAAACTGTTTTTT
CDR3 protein: CASSLGPSREKLFF

clone size: once
V gene: TRBV9
D gene: NA
J gene: TRBJ2-2
CDR3 DNA: TGTGCCAGCAGTCCCCACAGAAGCACCGGGGAGCTGTTTTTT
CDR3 protein: CASSPHRSTGELFF

clone size: few
V gene: TRBV7-9
D gene: NA
J gene: TRBJ2-1
CDR3 DNA: TGTGCCAGCAGCTGGGGACGGGAGAGTACGTTCTTC
CDR3 protein: CASSWGRESTFF

clone size: NA
V gene: TRBV4-3
D gene: TRBD1
J gene: TRBJ2-5
CDR3 DNA: TGCGCCAGCAGCCAAGGGACAGGGGGCCAAGAGACCCAGTACTTC
CDR3 protein: CASSQGTGGQETQYF

clone size: few
V gene: TRBV28
D gene: TRBD2
J gene: TRBJ2-1
CDR3 DNA: TGTGCCAGCAGTCCTCCGGGACTAGGGGGTCTCAATGAGCAGTTCTTC
CDR3 protein: CASSPPGLGGLNEQFF

clone size: many
V gene: TRBV7-8
D gene: TRBD1
J gene: TRBJ1-3
CDR3 DNA: TGTGCCAGCTGCTCGACAGGGAGTCCTGGAAACACCATATATTTT
CDR3 protein: CASCSTGSPGNTIYF

clone size: few
V gene: TRBV4-1
D gene: NA
J gene: TRBJ2-1
CDR3 DNA: TGCGCCAGCAGCAAGACTCGGACCTCCTACAATGAGCAGTTCTTC
CDR3 protein: CASSKTRTSYNEQFF

clone size: many
V gene: TRBV9
D gene: NA
J gene: TRBJ2-3
CDR3 DNA: TGTGCCAGCAGCGCGCCAGGGAGCACAGATACGCAGTATTTT
CDR3 protein: CASSAPGSTDTQYF

clone size: NA
V gene: TRBV5-6
D gene: TRBD1
J gene: TRBJ2-7
CDR3 DNA: TGTGCCAGCAGTTGGGAGGACAGGGGGCACTACGAGCAGTACTTC
CDR3 protein: CASSWEDRGHYEQYF

clone size: NA
V gene: TRBV2
D gene: NA
J gene: TRBJ1-1
CDR3 DNA: TGTGTCAGCACCCGGACAGACATGAACACTGAAGCTTTCTTT
CDR3 protein: CVSTRTDMNTEAFF

clone size: few
V gene: TRBV28
D gene: NA
J gene: TRBJ1-6
CDR3 DNA: TGTGCCAGCAGTTTAAGGGACACGAATAATTCACCCCTCCACTTT
CDR3 protein: CASSLRDTNNSPLHF

clone size: few
V gene: TRBV11-2
D gene: NA
J gene: TRBJ2-1
CDR3 DNA: TGTGCCAGCAGCCACCTTCTCACGGGTAGATCCTACAATGAGCAGTTCTTC
CDR3 protein: CASSHLLTGRSYNEQFF

clone size: few
V gene: TRBV10-3
D gene: TRBD1
J gene: TRBJ1-1
CDR3 DNA: TGTGCCATCAGGGACAGGGGAGGGGACACTGAAGCTTTCTTT
CDR3 protein: CAIRDRGGDTEAFF

clone size: few
V gene: TRBV28
D gene: TRBD1
J gene: TRBJ2-7
CDR3 DNA: TGTGCCAGCAGTTTCGGGACAGGGTCCTACGAGCAGTACTTC
CDR3 protein: CASSFGTGSYEQYF

clone size: few
V gene: TRBV7-2
D gene: TRBD1
J gene: TRBJ2-3
CDR3 DNA: TGTGCCAGCAGCATGGGACAGGATACGCAGTATTTT
CDR3 protein: CASSMGQDTQYF

clone size: NA
V gene: TRBV6-6
D gene: NA
J gene: TRBJ1-4
CDR3 DNA: TGTGCCAGCAGCACCGGGACAAATAATGAAAAACTGTTTTTT
CDR3 protein: CASSTGTNNEKLFF

clone size: few
V gene: TRBV19
D gene: NA
J gene: TRBJ2-3
CDR3 DNA: TGTGCCAGTAGTATAGGGGTGGGCAGCACAGATACGCAGTATTTT
CDR3 protein: CASSIGVGSTDTQYF

clone size: many
V gene: TRBV10-2
D gene: NA
J gene: TRBJ1-5
CDR3 DNA: TGCGCCAGCAAGGAGGGCTTAAATCAGCCCCAGCATTTT
CDR3 protein: CASKEGLNQPQHF

clone size: many
V gene: TRBV7-9
D gene: NA
J gene: TRBJ2-1
CDR3 DNA: TGTGCCAGCAGCTTATCGATAAGCTCAAATGAGCAGTTCTTC
CDR3 protein: CASSLSISSNEQFF

clone size: many
V gene: TRBV10-3
D gene: TRBD2
J gene: TRBJ2-5
CDR3 DNA: TGTGCCACCCAGACTAGCGGCAAAGAGACCCAGTACTTC
CDR3 protein: CATQTSGKETQYF

clone size: many
V gene: TRBV19
D gene: NA
J gene: TRBJ1-2
CDR3 DNA: TGTGCCAGTAGTAAGCAGGGACTTAACTATGGCTACACCTTC
CDR3 protein: CASSKQGLNYGYTF

clone size: few
V gene: TRBV3-1
D gene: NA
J gene: TRBJ2-1
CDR3 DNA: TGTGCCAGCATCGGGGTCAGGAGGGATGAGCAGTTCTTC
CDR3 protein: CASIGVRRDEQFF

clone size: few
V gene: TRBV28
D gene: TRBD1
J gene: TRBJ2-5
CDR3 DNA: TGTGCCAGCAGTTTGACAGGGGGATACGAGACCCAGTACTTC
CDR3 protein: CASSLTGGYETQYF

clone size: NA
V gene: TRBV29-1
D gene: NA
J gene: TRBJ1-2
CDR3 DNA: TGCAGCGTCGGGGGTGACAACGGCGGCTACACCTTC
CDR3 protein: CSVGGDNGGYTF

clone size: many
V gene: TRBV29-1
D gene: TRBD1
J gene: TRBJ2-7
CDR3 DNA: TGCAGCGTTGCCATGAGGGACAGCTCCTACGAGCAGTACTTC
CDR3 protein: CSVAMRDSSYEQYF

clone size: many
V gene: TRBV19
D gene: NA
J gene: TRBJ1-6
CDR3 DNA: TGTGCCAGTAGAGAGACAGACTCACCCCTCCACTTT
CDR3 protein: CASRETDSPLHF

clone size: NA
V gene: TRBV21-1
D gene: NA
J gene: TRBJ2-7
CDR3 DNA: TGTGCCAGCAGCAAAAGGACAGGGGGGTACGAGCAGTACTTC
CDR3 protein: CASSKRTGGYEQYF

clone size: many
V gene: TRBV7-8
D gene: TRBD2
J gene: TRBJ2-1
CDR3 DNA: TGTGCCAGCAGCGCGGTTAGCGGGAGTAACGAGCAGTTCTTC
CDR3 protein: CASSAVSGSNEQFF

clone size: many
V gene: TRBV6-1
D gene: TRBD2
J gene: TRBJ2-1
CDR3 DNA: TGTGCCAGCAGAGAACCGGGACTAGCACCCAATGAGCAGTTCTTC
CDR3 protein: CASREPGLAPNEQFF

clone size: few
V gene: TRBV18
D gene: NA
J gene: TRBJ1-6
CDR3 DNA: TGTGCCAGCTCAATGGACAGCTATTCACCCCTCCACTTT
CDR3 protein: CASSMDSYSPLHF

clone size: NA
V gene: TRBV28
D gene: NA
J gene: TRBJ2-1
CDR3 DNA: TGTGCCAGCAGCGTTGGGACTCATGAGCAGTTCTTC
CDR3 protein: CASSVGTHEQFF

clone size: NA
V gene: TRBV28
D gene: NA
J gene: TRBJ1-5
CDR3 DNA: TGTGCCATCAATAGGGGAGGGACCGTCGATAGCAATCAGCCCCAGCATTTT
CDR3 protein: CAINRGGTVDSNQPQHF

clone size: few
V gene: TRBV4-1
D gene: NA
J gene: TRBJ1-1
CDR3 DNA: TGCGCCAGCAGCCAAGACCGGGCCGCCGCTTTCTTT
CDR3 protein: CASSQDRAAAFF

clone size: few
V gene: TRBV28
D gene: NA
J gene: TRBJ2-1
CDR3 DNA: TGTGCCAGCAGTCCCCTAGTAATGAGGCAGTTCTTC
CDR3 protein: CASSPLVMRQFF

clone size: many
V gene: TRBV3-1
D gene: NA
J gene: TRBJ1-2
CDR3 DNA: TGTGCCAGCAGCCAAGATTTGGTAGCTTTTGGAGGCTACACCTTC
CDR3 protein: CASSQDLVAFGGYTF